This TCR beta chain was found in a study of OX40 agonist ivuxolimab in advanced cancers. Context from the whole study: The costimulatory receptor OX40 (CD134) was targeted by ivuxolimab, a fully human IgG2 agonistic monoclonal antibody. Intravenous ivuxolimab was administered to patients every 2 weeks at six dose levels: 0.01, 0.1, 0.3, 1.5, 3 and 10 mg/kg. Among the roughly 52 dose-escalation patients, roughly 20 had hepatocellular carcinoma, 15 melanoma, 9 renal cell carcinoma and 9 head and neck cancer. In the dose-escalation cohort, 82.7% of patients were male, and the mean age was approximately 60 years, with a range of about 20 to 90. Patients were allowed to have had prior anti-PD-1, anti-PD-L1 or anti-CTLA-4 therapy, and approximately 40% of the dose-escalation patients had been treated with checkpoint inhibitors. Partial responses were achieved by three dose-escalation patients, of whom one had hepatocellular carcinoma and two had cutaneous melanoma. The point of sequencing TCRbeta in the periphery was to test whether ivuxolimab changed TCR sequence diversity and drove clonal T-cell expansion. The paper describes the monotherapy dose-escalation part (N = 52 patients) of the phase I trial of ivuxolimab.

Results the study describes overall, beyond this receptor: The antigen specificity of the peripheral T cells that underwent clonal expansion was not determined. Low levels of normalized T-cell clonal expansion were also shown by some nonresponding patients. After ivuxolimab, expanded clones were on average more numerous among CD8+ T cells than among CD4+ T cells. Partial responders in the 0.1-3.0 mg/kg groups had among the lowest normalized peripheral clonal expansion, especially among CD8+ T cells. At doses of 0.1 to 3.0 mg/kg, clonal expansion of both CD4+ and CD8+ T cells in blood was seen between baseline and week 6.

To sequence the TCRbeta CDR3 region, genomic DNA was isolated from the sorted cells. TCRbeta CDR3 regions were sequenced using the immunoSEQ Assay. Imported from immuneACCESS, the table was reduced by TCRdb to in-frame sequences with V and J called. These copies leave out some clones; in studies compared against another copy, an unresolved V gene accounts for under half, and the cause of the remainder is not known. Here the sample has 50,000 or so clones; 65% to 85% occur a single time. The ten largest account for roughly 4.4% of the sample. The trial excluded patients who had a history of autoimmune disease or who were on systemic immunosuppression. Peripheral blood for TCR sequencing was collected from all dose cohorts at baseline, on cycle 4 day 1, and on cycle 7 day 1. The samples were taken from a phase I, first-in-human, multicenter, open-label dose-escalation trial of ivuxolimab. Adults with locally advanced or metastatic melanoma, renal cell, hepatocellular, or head and neck squamous cell carcinoma were enrolled in the trial. Before TCR sequencing, CD4+ and CD8+ T cells were separately sorted from peripheral blood.

Concerning this clone: The antigen it recognizes is unknown. Base qualities are not provided; no much larger clone lies one nucleotide away.

Sample: CD4+ or CD8+ T cells sorted from blood, taken in a trial of the OX40 agonist ivuxolimab. This TCR was recovered from an adult with an advanced solid tumor such as melanoma, head and neck, liver or kidney cancer.

The sequenced DNA is TGTGCCAGCAGTATTATTGGGCGGGGTGCTTCCTACGAGCAGTACTTC. Protein translation: CASSIIGRGASYEQYF. The chain was built from TRBV27 and TRBJ2-7; TRBD2 is a weak D gene call, 6 bases matching. Reading from cysteine to phenylalanine, the CDR3 counts 16 amino acids. Only the CDR3 DNA stays, 48 bases, in frame from base 1. Based on the germline V gene (reference sequence), the CDR1 and CDR2 sequences are MNHEY and SMNVEV. Trimming at the junction amounts to 5 bases on V and 1 base on J, and the germline ends lie 18 bases apart.